Listed below are T cell receptor beta chains from one sample, sequenced in a study of blood T cell repertoires in COVID-19. Sequenced by immunoSEQ multiplex PCR; TCRdb stores in-frame clones only, minus some. Seen here are about 250,000 clones, around 86% observed once, and the top ten hold roughly a sixth. Sequencing used PBMCs or T cells enriched from blood (not recorded which). The receptors come from a young man who had recovered from COVID-19. The CDR3 runs from the conserved cysteine through the conserved F or W. Each record gives: V gene, J gene, D gene, clone size, CDR3 protein, CDR3 DNA. A D gene is named only where the DNA matches it firmly. Clone size is given for some rows only: seen once, a few or many times, or a class if the clone is expanded.

V gene: TRBV11-3
J gene: TRBJ2-7
D gene: .
clone size: few
CDR3 protein: CASSLGVQGSYEQYF
CDR3 DNA: TGTGCCAGCAGCTTAGGAGTCCAGGGCTCCTACGAGCAGTACTTC

V gene: TRBV19
J gene: TRBJ1-4
D gene: .
clone size: .
CDR3 protein: CASSHHRAGNEKLFF
CDR3 DNA: TGTGCCAGTAGTCACCACAGGGCGGGTAATGAAAAACTGTTTTTT

V gene: TRBV9
J gene: TRBJ1-5
D gene: .
clone size: .
CDR3 protein: CASSPSHTSNQPQHF
CDR3 DNA: TGTGCCAGCAGCCCAAGTCACACATCCAATCAGCCCCAGCATTTT

V gene: TRBV3-1/TRBV3-2
J gene: TRBJ2-5
D gene: .
clone size: .
CDR3 protein: CASSQYRDGETQYF
CDR3 DNA: TGTGCCAGCAGCCAATACAGGGATGGGGAGACCCAGTACTTC

V gene: TRBV10-1
J gene: TRBJ1-1
D gene: .
clone size: .
CDR3 protein: CASSEYKGADLNTEAFF
CDR3 DNA: TGCGCCAGCAGTGAGTATAAGGGAGCAGACCTTAACACTGAAGCTTTCTTT

V gene: TRBV6-2/TRBV6-3
J gene: TRBJ2-3
D gene: .
clone size: .
CDR3 protein: CASSYLTRTDTQYF
CDR3 DNA: TGTGCCAGCAGTTACCTCACTCGCACAGATACGCAGTATTTT

V gene: TRBV4-1
J gene: TRBJ2-3
D gene: .
clone size: .
CDR3 protein: CASSPPGRGDTQYF
CDR3 DNA: TGCGCCAGCAGCCCCCCGGGCAGGGGCGATACGCAGTATTTT

V gene: TRBV10-1
J gene: TRBJ2-7
D gene: TRBD1
clone size: .
CDR3 protein: CASSGLVGQGATYEQYF
CDR3 DNA: TGCGCCAGCAGTGGACTTGTCGGACAGGGGGCGACCTACGAGCAGTACTTC

V gene: TRBV3-1/TRBV3-2
J gene: TRBJ2-3
D gene: .
clone size: .
CDR3 protein: CASSQRGVTSSTDTQYF
CDR3 DNA: TGTGCCAGCAGCCAAAGGGGCGTCACCTCTAGCACAGATACGCAGTATTTT

V gene: TRBV28
J gene: TRBJ2-7
D gene: TRBD2
clone size: .
CDR3 protein: CASTLGTSGYEQYF
CDR3 DNA: TGTGCCAGCACCCTCGGGACTAGCGGGTACGAGCAGTACTTC

V gene: TRBV5-1
J gene: TRBJ2-5
D gene: .
clone size: .
CDR3 protein: CASSPRTGRTSELGYQETQYF
CDR3 DNA: TGCGCCAGCAGCCCTAGGACCGGGAGAACCAGTGAGTTGGGGTACCAAGAGACCCAGTACTTC

V gene: TRBV18
J gene: TRBJ1-3
D gene: TRBD1
clone size: .
CDR3 protein: CASSPLTGTGRGNTIYF
CDR3 DNA: TGTGCCAGCTCACCGCTTACCGGGACAGGGAGGGGAAACACCATATATTTT

V gene: TRBV27
J gene: TRBJ2-3
D gene: .
clone size: .
CDR3 protein: CASKPGITDTQYF
CDR3 DNA: TGTGCCAGCAAGCCCGGGATCACAGATACGCAGTATTTT

V gene: TRBV2
J gene: TRBJ1-5
D gene: .
clone size: .
CDR3 protein: CASSDVGGPENQPQHF
CDR3 DNA: TGTGCCAGCAGTGATGTAGGAGGGCCGGAAAATCAGCCCCAGCATTTT

V gene: TRBV4-1
J gene: TRBJ2-7
D gene: TRBD1
clone size: .
CDR3 protein: CASSQTPTGQYEQYF
CDR3 DNA: TGCGCCAGCAGCCAGACCCCGACAGGGCAATACGAGCAGTACTTC

V gene: TRBV4-1
J gene: TRBJ1-5
D gene: .
clone size: .
CDR3 protein: CASSQGAGAPNQPQHF
CDR3 DNA: TGCGCCAGCAGCCAAGGGGCAGGGGCCCCCAATCAGCCCCAGCATTTT

V gene: TRBV6-1
J gene: TRBJ2-7
D gene: .
clone size: .
CDR3 protein: CASSDRDFSYEQYF
CDR3 DNA: TGTGCCAGCAGTGACAGGGACTTCTCCTACGAGCAGTACTTC

V gene: TRBV28
J gene: TRBJ2-3
D gene: .
clone size: .
CDR3 protein: CASKIPSGTDTQYF
CDR3 DNA: TGTGCCAGCAAGATTCCCTCAGGCACAGATACGCAGTATTTT

V gene: TRBV6-5
J gene: TRBJ2-1
D gene: .
clone size: .
CDR3 protein: CASRDPPSYNEQFF
CDR3 DNA: TGTGCCAGCCGGGATCCACCATCCTACAATGAGCAGTTCTTC

V gene: TRBV7-7
J gene: TRBJ2-1
D gene: TRBD2
clone size: .
CDR3 protein: CASSPGTSVEQFF
CDR3 DNA: TGTGCTAGCAGCCCTGGGACTAGTGTTGAGCAGTTCTTC

V gene: TRBV11-3
J gene: TRBJ2-1
D gene: TRBD1
clone size: .
CDR3 protein: CASSHRQGAGEQFF
CDR3 DNA: TGTGCCAGCAGCCATCGACAGGGGGCTGGCGAGCAGTTCTTC

V gene: TRBV11-2
J gene: TRBJ1-4
D gene: TRBD1
clone size: .
CDR3 protein: CASSLDAGTGTEKLFF
CDR3 DNA: TGTGCCAGCAGCTTAGACGCCGGGACAGGGACGGAAAAACTGTTTTTT

V gene: TRBV27
J gene: TRBJ2-3
D gene: TRBD2
clone size: .
CDR3 protein: CASSLAGGHTDTQYF
CDR3 DNA: TGTGCCAGCAGTCTAGCGGGGGGGCACACAGATACGCAGTATTTT

V gene: TRBV5-6
J gene: TRBJ2-5
D gene: .
clone size: .
CDR3 protein: CASHSQGQETQYF
CDR3 DNA: TGTGCCTCCCACTCTCAGGGCCAAGAGACCCAGTACTTC

V gene: TRBV29-1
J gene: TRBJ1-5
D gene: .
clone size: .
CDR3 protein: CSVGSDSQQPQHF
CDR3 DNA: TGCAGCGTTGGGTCGGACAGCCAACAGCCCCAGCATTTT

V gene: TRBV19
J gene: TRBJ1-5
D gene: TRBD1
clone size: .
CDR3 protein: CASSKGQGGDQPQHF
CDR3 DNA: TGTGCCAGTAGTAAAGGACAGGGAGGAGATCAGCCCCAGCATTTT

V gene: TRBV4-1
J gene: TRBJ2-7
D gene: TRBD1
clone size: few
CDR3 protein: CASSQVQGASYEQYF
CDR3 DNA: TGCGCCAGCAGCCAAGTCCAGGGGGCCTCCTACGAGCAGTACTTC

V gene: TRBV19
J gene: TRBJ2-7
D gene: TRBD2
clone size: .
CDR3 protein: CATMLSGRASEQYF
CDR3 DNA: TGTGCCACTATGCTTAGCGGGAGGGCCTCCGAGCAGTACTTC

V gene: TRBV7-9
J gene: TRBJ1-3
D gene: .
clone size: .
CDR3 protein: CASSPPPGESNTIYF
CDR3 DNA: TGTGCCAGCAGCCCGCCCCCAGGCGAGTCGAACACCATATATTTT

V gene: TRBV19
J gene: TRBJ1-5
D gene: TRBD1
clone size: .
CDR3 protein: CARPQDRAYSNQPQHF
CDR3 DNA: TGTGCCAGACCCCAGGACAGGGCTTATAGCAATCAGCCCCAGCATTTT

V gene: TRBV30
J gene: TRBJ2-5
D gene: TRBD1
clone size: .
CDR3 protein: CAWTGPTTGAAGETQYF
CDR3 DNA: TGTGCCTGGACCGGACCTACGACAGGGGCGGCAGGGGAGACCCAGTACTTC

V gene: TRBV20-1
J gene: TRBJ2-1
D gene: TRBD2
clone size: .
CDR3 protein: CSASIAGADYNEQFF
CDR3 DNA: TGCAGTGCTAGTATCGCGGGAGCGGACTACAATGAGCAGTTCTTC

V gene: TRBV29-1
J gene: TRBJ1-2
D gene: TRBD1
clone size: once
CDR3 protein: CSVEAPAGGNYGYTF
CDR3 DNA: TGCAGCGTTGAAGCGCCGGCAGGGGGCAACTATGGCTACACCTTC

V gene: TRBV2
J gene: TRBJ2-7
D gene: .
clone size: .
CDR3 protein: CASSDRAYEQYF
CDR3 DNA: TGTGCCAGCAGTGACAGGGCTTACGAGCAGTACTTC

V gene: TRBV5-6
J gene: TRBJ2-4
D gene: TRBD2
clone size: .
CDR3 protein: CASSEGLAGARAKNIQYF
CDR3 DNA: TGTGCCAGCAGCGAGGGACTAGCGGGGGCCCGAGCCAAAAACATTCAGTACTTC

V gene: TRBV5-1
J gene: TRBJ2-3
D gene: TRBD1
clone size: many
CDR3 protein: CASRFEDDRGFLGGTDTQYF
CDR3 DNA: TGCGCCAGCAGATTTGAAGACGACAGGGGGTTTTTGGGCGGCACAGATACGCAGTATTTT

V gene: TRBV15
J gene: TRBJ2-1
D gene: .
clone size: .
CDR3 protein: CATSRGGLSTYNEQFF
CDR3 DNA: TGTGCCACCAGCAGAGGGGGGCTGAGTACCTACAATGAGCAGTTCTTC

V gene: TRBV6-1
J gene: TRBJ1-1
D gene: TRBD1
clone size: .
CDR3 protein: CASSERDSHGNTEAFF
CDR3 DNA: TGTGCCAGCAGTGAAAGGGACAGTCATGGGAACACTGAAGCTTTCTTT

V gene: TRBV11-2
J gene: TRBJ1-6
D gene: TRBD1
clone size: few
CDR3 protein: CASSSTGVIKSPLHF
CDR3 DNA: TGTGCCAGCAGCTCGACAGGGGTGATTAAGTCACCCCTCCACTTT

V gene: TRBV6-4
J gene: TRBJ1-5
D gene: .
clone size: once
CDR3 protein: CASSSDRNQPQHF
CDR3 DNA: TGTGCCAGCAGTTCGGACAGAAATCAGCCCCAGCATTTT

V gene: TRBV6-4
J gene: TRBJ1-2
D gene: .
clone size: once
CDR3 protein: CASSAVQHHF
CDR3 DNA: TGTGCCAGCAGTGCGGTACAGCACCACTTC

V gene: TRBV4-1
J gene: TRBJ2-7
D gene: TRBD1
clone size: few
CDR3 protein: CASSQDTRDSPYEQYF
CDR3 DNA: TGCGCCAGCAGCCAAGATACCCGGGACAGTCCCTACGAGCAGTACTTC

V gene: TRBV4-2
J gene: TRBJ2-5
D gene: TRBD2
clone size: .
CDR3 protein: CASSQEFASGSSRGATQYF
CDR3 DNA: TGTGCCAGCAGCCAAGAGTTCGCTAGCGGGAGTTCGCGCGGAGCGACCCAGTACTTC

V gene: TRBV19
J gene: TRBJ2-4
D gene: .
clone size: once
CDR3 protein: CASSTENIQYF
CDR3 DNA: TGTGCCAGTAGTACCGAAAACATTCAGTACTTC

V gene: TRBV2
J gene: TRBJ1-6
D gene: .
clone size: .
CDR3 protein: CASIRGLGSPLHF
CDR3 DNA: TGTGCCAGCATCAGGGGCTTGGGATCACCCCTCCACTTT

V gene: TRBV7-9
J gene: TRBJ2-2
D gene: TRBD1
clone size: .
CDR3 protein: CASSLDRRPTGELFF
CDR3 DNA: TGTGCCAGCAGCCTGGACAGGCGCCCAACCGGGGAGCTGTTTTTT

V gene: TRBV19
J gene: TRBJ1-1
D gene: .
clone size: .
CDR3 protein: CASSINSVMNTEAFF
CDR3 DNA: TGTGCCAGTAGTATTAACAGTGTGATGAACACTGAAGCTTTCTTT

V gene: TRBV28
J gene: TRBJ2-7
D gene: TRBD2
clone size: .
CDR3 protein: CASSLLAGAEEQYF
CDR3 DNA: TGTGCCAGCAGTTTACTAGCGGGGGCGGAAGAGCAGTACTTC

V gene: TRBV19
J gene: TRBJ1-2
D gene: .
clone size: .
CDR3 protein: CASSIEDSSYGYTF
CDR3 DNA: TGTGCCAGTAGTATAGAGGACAGCTCCTATGGCTACACCTTC

V gene: TRBV21-1
J gene: TRBJ1-5
D gene: .
clone size: many
CDR3 protein: CASSKDGRGQGSGNQPQHF
CDR3 DNA: TGTGCCAGCAGCAAAGACGGCCGGGGACAGGGTTCCGGCAATCAGCCCCAGCATTTT

V gene: TRBV30
J gene: TRBJ2-7
D gene: .
clone size: .
CDR3 protein: CAWSPLGVEQYF
CDR3 DNA: TGTGCCTGGAGTCCGCTCGGGGTCGAGCAGTACTTC

V gene: TRBV10-2
J gene: TRBJ2-1
D gene: TRBD2
clone size: .
CDR3 protein: CASSALAGGPGEQFF
CDR3 DNA: TGCGCCAGCAGTGCCCTAGCGGGAGGGCCGGGTGAGCAGTTCTTC

V gene: TRBV6-4
J gene: TRBJ2-1
D gene: .
clone size: .
CDR3 protein: CARAGGINNEQFF
CDR3 DNA: TGTGCCAGAGCGGGCGGGATAAACAATGAGCAGTTCTTC

V gene: TRBV6-5
J gene: TRBJ2-2
D gene: .
clone size: .
CDR3 protein: CASNQNTGELFF
CDR3 DNA: TGTGCCAGCAATCAGAACACCGGGGAGCTGTTTTTT

V gene: TRBV6-5
J gene: TRBJ1-1
D gene: TRBD1
clone size: .
CDR3 protein: CASRDQGGAFF
CDR3 DNA: TGTGCCAGCAGGGATCAGGGGGGAGCTTTCTTT

V gene: TRBV6-5
J gene: TRBJ1-3
D gene: .
clone size: .
CDR3 protein: CASGAPNTIYF
CDR3 DNA: TGTGCCAGCGGGGCCCCAAACACCATATATTTT

V gene: TRBV7-2
J gene: TRBJ2-7
D gene: .
clone size: .
CDR3 protein: CASSLEGGIGGEQYF
CDR3 DNA: TGTGCCAGCAGCTTAGAAGGAGGGATCGGCGGCGAGCAGTACTTC

V gene: TRBV5-5
J gene: TRBJ1-6
D gene: TRBD1
clone size: .
CDR3 protein: CASSWGQENSPLHF
CDR3 DNA: TGTGCCAGCAGCTGGGGACAGGAGAATTCACCCCTCCACTTT